The entry below gives a single T cell receptor (beta chain) sequence along with its context. Method: immunoSEQ multiplex PCR; TCRdb's copy keeps in-frame clones and lacks some. The table records about 72,000 clones, around four fifths of them present only once. The entry originates in a study of neoadjuvant anti-PD-1 for oral cavity cancer. Study summary: Patients without progression got a fourth dose around day 43.

The CDR3 sequence is 11 residues long. The germline V gene encodes CDR1 SGHVS and CDR2 FQNEAQ. Trimming pared 2 bases from V and 6 bases from J, leaving 4 bases between. Sequencing was performed on PBMCs, taken before nivolumab (anti-PD-1) treatment. J is TRBJ1-1 and V is TRBV7-8; D is undetermined. This receptor was obtained from a person aged 40 to 85 with oral cavity squamous cell carcinoma. CDR3 amino acids: CASSLWSEAFF. For the CDR3, the DNA is TGTGCCAGCAGCTTATGGTCTGAAGCTTTCTTT. The whole variable domain, remainder taken from reference TRBV7-8 and TRBJ1-1, is GAGVSQSPRYKVAKRGQDVALRCDPISGHVSLFWYQQALGQGPEFLTYFQNEAQLDKSGLPSDRFFAERPEGSVSTLKIQRTQQEDSAVYLCASSLWSEAFFGQGTRLTVV.